The 15 T cell receptor beta chains listed next were all sequenced from one sample in a study of regulatory T cells in long-lasting Graves disease. Time point: newly diagnosed GD, antithyroid drugs for less than 3 months. PBMCs were the source of the RNA used for TCR sequencing. The TCR beta library used iRepertoire HTBI primers with Arm-PCR amplification of CDR3. TCRdb re-called the multiplex PCR reads with MiXCR, one entry per CDR3 protein. The repertoire holds hundreds of thousands of distinct CDR3 sequences, with 16% as singletons. Another study also made use of these data, one on T cells in Graves' hyperthyroidism and ophthalmopathy.

This specimen consisted of peripheral blood mononuclear cells (PBMCs), obtained at new diagnosis, from a patient treated with antithyroid drugs. The receptor set was obtained from a woman aged 35-65 years with Graves disease.

This clonotype was counted a few times. The chain carries TRBV11-3 and TRBJ2-3; 11 bases are a match to TRBD2. The CDR3 totals 17 residues. The germline V gene has CDR1 SGHNT and CDR2 YENEEA. J gave up 0 bases and V 4 bases, and 6 bases lay outside the gene matches. In nucleotides, the CDR3 is TGTGCCAGCAGCTCATCGATAGCGGGGGGGAGCACAGATACGCAGTATTTT. Its translation is CASSSSIAGGSTDTQYF.

In regard to this clonotype: It is likely a read error: a sequence one base away is far more abundant. The rearrangement links TRBV12-3 or TRBV12-4 to TRBJ2-7; TRBD1 matches 7 bases. The CDR3 runs 15 residues. V gave up 5 bases and J gave up 5 bases; unmatched junction bases: 12. This CDR3 reads CASSPGTVPRNEQYF. Written as DNA, the CDR3 is TGTGCCAGCAGTCCTGGGACAGTGCCCAGGAACGAGCAGTACTTC.

This clonotype has just a few counts. The J gene is TRBJ1-3, the V gene TRBV19, with a weak D call TRBD1 (6 bases). V lost 6 bases, J lost 1 base, and 10 bases lay in between. Germline lookup yields CDR1 LNHDA and CDR2 SQIVND (reference sequence). The length of the CDR3 is 14 residues. The CDR3 region is CASRGHGSGNTIYF. CDR3 nucleotides: TGTGCCAGTAGGGGACACGGATCTGGAAACACCATATATTTT.

A note on this clonotype: A much larger clone differs by one base, so this may be a read error. The gene calls are TRBV12-3 or TRBV12-4 and TRBJ1-5, with D unclear. The CDR3 loop spans 13 amino acids. V dropped 3 bases and J dropped 9 bases, with 12 bases sitting between them. In DNA form, the CDR3 reads TGTGCCAGCAGTTTTCTAGGAGATCGGCCCCAGCATTTT. Amino acid sequence: CASSFLGDRPQHF.

This clonotype was recorded at least ten times. The rearrangement joins TRBV6-2 or TRBV6-3 to TRBJ2-1; no reliable D call. The CDR3 is 13 residues long. CDR1 MNHEY and CDR2 SVGEGT come from the germline V gene. The V gene lost 2 bases and the J gene lost 3 bases, with 5 bases spanning the gap. The CDR3 DNA reads TGTGCCAGCAGTTACCTCGGCTACAATGAGCAGTTCTTC. This encodes CASSYLGYNEQFF.

This clonotype was seen many times. The chain has TRBV12-3 or TRBV12-4 and TRBJ2-5; TRBD2 matches at 11 bases. The CDR3 runs 15 residues. Trimming removed 5 bases from V and 1 base from J; junction bases left unmatched: 3. The CDR3, as DNA: TGTGCCAGCAGTCTACTAGCGGGGGCCCAAGAGACCCAGTACTTC. Encoded protein: CASSLLAGAQETQYF.

This clonotype was observed at least ten times. The rearrangement joins TRBV6-2 or TRBV6-3 to TRBJ1-1, with TRBD1 matching 9 bases. The CDR3 runs to 18 residues. Germline CDR1 MNHEY, CDR2 SVGEGT. J gave up 0 bases and V 0 bases, and 8 bases lay outside the gene matches. CDR3 bases: TGTGCCAGCAGTTACTCGAGGGACAGGGTGTCCATGAACACTGAAGCTTTCTTT. Its translation is CASSYSRDRVSMNTEAFF.

The chain carries TRBV10-2 and TRBJ1-1, with 10 bases lining up with TRBD1. V lost 7 bases and J lost 2; bases outside the gene matches: 16. This CDR3 is built from 18 residues. Germline CDR1 reads WSHSY; CDR2 reads SAAADI. CDR3 in DNA: TGCGCCAGCACCAGGTATGACAGGGGGCTGACTTCAAACACTGAAGCTTTCTTT. Translating gives CASTRYDRGLTSNTEAFF.

This clonotype was seen at least ten times. The gene calls are TRBV12-3 or TRBV12-4 and TRBJ1-1; D is possibly TRBD1 (5 bases). V was pared by 5 bases and J by 1 base, with 14 bases between. The CDR3 spans 15 residues. CDR3 sequence: CASSPLTGANTEAFF. The CDR3 bases are TGTGCCAGCAGTCCCCTCACAGGTGCGAACACTGAAGCTTTCTTT.

This clonotype has ten or more counts. V gene TRBV11-1 combines with J gene TRBJ1-1, with 9 bases matching TRBD1. The V segment lost 5 bases and the J segment 5 bases; nucleotides outside the gene matches: 9. This CDR3 region has 15 residues. Germline-derived CDR1 and CDR2 are SGHAT and FQDESV (reference sequence). The CDR3 is CASSRDRERGTEAFF. CDR3 nucleotides: TGTGCCAGCAGCCGGGACAGGGAAAGGGGAACTGAAGCTTTCTTT.

The chain has TRBV28 and TRBJ1-5, with TRBD1 matching over 7 bases. The CDR3 is 15 amino acids. With V trimmed by 5 bases and J by 1 base, 5 bases remained unmatched. In germline, CDR1 is MDHEN, CDR2 SYDVKM. The CDR3 bases are TGTGCCAGCAGTACCCCGGGACAGAGCAATCAGCCCCAGCATTTT. Protein product: CASSTPGQSNQPQHF.

The rearrangement uses TRBV9 and TRBJ2-2; 8 bases match TRBD2. Per germline, CDR1 SGDLS and CDR2 YYNGEE. Unmatched junction bases numbered 9, after V lost 4 bases and J lost 1 base. CDR3 length equals 17 residues. The DNA for the CDR3 is TGTGCCAGCAGCCCCCTTCGAGCGGGGGAGAACACCGGGGAGCTGTTTTTT. Amino acid sequence: CASSPLRAGENTGELFF.

This chain links TRBV13 with TRBJ2-5; 10 bases are a match to TRBD2. CDR3 length equals 16 residues. CDR1 and CDR2 (germline): PRHDT, FYEKMQ (reference sequence). After removal of 2 bases from V and 2 bases from J, the junction contained 5 bases not matched to a gene. CDR3 region: CASSLLAGDPQETQYF. DNA for the CDR3: TGTGCCAGCAGCTTACTAGCGGGGGACCCACAAGAGACCCAGTACTTC. The entire variable domain, with the rest obtained from reference TRBV13 and TRBJ2-5, is as follows: AAGVIQSPRHLIKEKRETATLKCYPIPRHDTVYWYQQGPGQDPQFLISFYEKMQSDKGSIPDRFSAQQFSDYHSELNMSSLELGDSALYFCASSLLAGDPQETQYFGPGTRLLVL.

This clonotype was counted a few times. The rearrangement uses TRBV6-1 and TRBJ2-1, with TRBD1 matching 9 bases. Per the germline V gene, CDR1 is MNHNS and CDR2 is SASEGT. The V segment lost 4 bases and the J segment 4 bases; nucleotides outside the gene matches: 11. The CDR3 totals 17 residues. The CDR3: CASSVERTGVNYNEQFF. DNA for the CDR3: TGTGCCAGCAGTGTGGAGCGGACAGGGGTTAATTACAATGAGCAGTTCTTC.

The J gene is TRBJ2-5, the V gene TRBV10-2; 7 nucleotides match TRBD2. The V and J ends lost 4 bases and 7 bases, in that order; junction bases with no gene match: 9. CDR1 is WSHSY, CDR2 SAAADI, per germline. This CDR3 spans 14 amino acids. The CDR3: CASSGLAGSGTQYF. DNA of the CDR3: TGCGCCAGCAGTGGACTAGCAGGGTCGGGGACCCAGTACTTC.